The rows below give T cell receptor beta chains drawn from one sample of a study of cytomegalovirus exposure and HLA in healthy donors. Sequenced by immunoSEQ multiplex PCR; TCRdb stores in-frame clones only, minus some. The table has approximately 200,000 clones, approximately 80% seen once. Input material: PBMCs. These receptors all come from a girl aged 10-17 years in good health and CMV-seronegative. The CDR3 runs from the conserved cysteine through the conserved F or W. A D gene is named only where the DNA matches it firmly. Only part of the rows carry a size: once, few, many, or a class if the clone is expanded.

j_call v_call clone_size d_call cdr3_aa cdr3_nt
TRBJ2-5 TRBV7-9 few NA CASSSRSGETQYF TGTGCCAGCAGTAGCCGTAGCGGAGAGACCCAGTACTTC
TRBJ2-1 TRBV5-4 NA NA CASSLGAEQFF TGTGCCAGCAGCTTGGGAGCAGAGCAGTTCTTC
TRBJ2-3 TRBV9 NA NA CASSTSGVVTDTQYF TGTGCCAGCAGCACCTCAGGGGTTGTGACAGATACGCAGTATTTT
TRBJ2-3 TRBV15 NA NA CATSRLDTQYF TGTGCCACCAGCAGACTAGATACGCAGTATTTT
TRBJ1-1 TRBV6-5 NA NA CASRGGNTEAFF TGTGCCAGCAGGGGGGGTAACACTGAAGCTTTCTTT
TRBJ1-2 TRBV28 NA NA CASSSQGGLYYGYTF TGTGCCAGCAGTTCACAGGGTGGGTTATACTATGGCTACACCTTC
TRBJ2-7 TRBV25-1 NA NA CASSLGGVSYEQYF TGTGCCAGCAGTTTGGGGGGAGTATCCTACGAGCAGTACTTC
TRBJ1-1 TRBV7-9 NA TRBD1 CASSAGDRGYTEAFF TGTGCCAGCAGCGCCGGGGACAGGGGATATACTGAAGCTTTCTTT
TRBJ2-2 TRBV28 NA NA CASSVPFGQGRAGELFF TGTGCCAGCAGTGTCCCCTTCGGGCAGGGTAGGGCCGGGGAGCTGTTTTTT
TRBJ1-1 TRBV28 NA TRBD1 CASSEGQGFSDTEAFF TGTGCCAGCAGTGAGGGACAGGGGTTCTCGGACACTGAAGCTTTCTTT
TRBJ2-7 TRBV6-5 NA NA CASSYGGASYEQYF TGTGCCAGCAGTTACGGGGGGGCGTCCTACGAGCAGTACTTC
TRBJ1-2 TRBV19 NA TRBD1 CASSTPSRGINYGYTF TGTGCCAGTAGTACCCCCAGCAGGGGGATTAACTATGGCTACACCTTC
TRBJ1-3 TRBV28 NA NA CASRSGVVSGNTIYF TGTGCCAGCAGGTCCGGAGTGGTGTCTGGAAACACCATATATTTT
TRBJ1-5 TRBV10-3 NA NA CAISESSGGRQPQHF TGTGCCATCAGTGAGTCGTCCGGGGGGCGACAGCCCCAGCATTTT
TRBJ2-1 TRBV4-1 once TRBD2 CASSQTSGRPSYNEQFF TGCGCCAGCAGCCAGACTAGCGGGAGACCATCCTACAATGAGCAGTTCTTC
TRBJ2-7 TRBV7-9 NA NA CASSLEGGARNYEQYF TGTGCCAGCAGCTTAGAGGGGGGGGCCCGCAACTACGAGCAGTACTTC
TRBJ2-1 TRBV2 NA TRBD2 CASSELQLGLSSGSNEQFF TGTGCCAGCAGTGAATTACAGCTCGGCCTCTCTAGCGGGAGCAATGAGCAGTTCTTC